This TCR beta chain emerged from a study of T cells in Graves' hyperthyroidism and ophthalmopathy. Trimming left V 1 base short and J 2 bases short, with 16 bases between. The CDR3 is 16 residues long. CDR1 is SGHDT and CDR2 is YYEEEE in the germline V gene. Amplification of TCR beta CDR3 regions used RNA as the template. RT-PCR in the first round (using the HTBI primer set) targeted the TCR CDR3. TCRdb re-derived calls from the multiplex PCR reads in MiXCR, one entry per CDR3 protein. Counted here are around 700,000 distinct CDR3 sequences, 30% to 40% occurring once; the ten biggest clones make up around 30%. This clonotype has a handful of counts.

The chain recombines TRBV5-6 with TRBJ2-7; D may match TRBD1 or TRBD2 (5 bases each). The origin of this receptor is a woman between 35 and 50 years old with Graves' hyperthyroidism. Sequenced: blood. This CDR3 is CASSLIGGPSAYEQYF. The DNA of the CDR3 is TGTGCCAGCAGCTTGATTGGGGGACCGTCCGCCTACGAGCAGTACTTC. Full variable domain (missing parts from reference TRBV5-6 and TRBJ2-7): DAGVTQSPTHLIKTRGQQVTLRCSPKSGHDTVSWYQQALGQGPQFIFQYYEEEERQRGNFPDRFSGHQFPNYSSELNVNALLLGDSALYLCASSLIGGPSAYEQYFGPGTRLTVT.